Below are 28 T cell receptor beta chains sequenced from a single sample in a study of blood T cells in healthy people across ages. Together with a sample-barcoded 5' primer, a J-beta primer mix was included in a second PCR lasting about 7 to 12 cycles. Using its own MiXCR run on the 5' RACE reads, TCRdb lists one record per CDR3 protein. The sample consists of approximately 1,000,000 distinct CDR3 sequences, 40% to 45% of them appearing once. Sequencing input: blood. Every receptor here comes from a woman in her fifties or sixties in good health.

V gene TRBV20-1 combines with J gene TRBJ1-4; 7 bases fit TRBD1. CDR3 length equals 13 residues. Per the germline V gene, CDR1 is DFQATT and CDR2 is SNEGSKA (reference sequence). V shed 6 bases, J shed 7 bases, and the junction held 8 bases outside the gene matches. The DNA for the CDR3 is TGCAGTGCCCTTACAGGGGTGGTTGAAAAACTGTTTTTT. This encodes CSALTGVVEKLFF.

A remark on this clonotype: A junction boundary mismatches the germline segment, possibly from a read error. J is TRBJ2-2 and V is TRBV24-1; no clear D gene. The CDR3 has 12 residues. Germline-derived CDR1 and CDR2 are KGHDR and SFDVKD. CDR3 coding DNA: TGTGCCGCCAGTGACCCCGGCGGGGAGCTGTTTTTT. Encoded protein: CAASDPGGELFF.

This clonotype was seen a handful of times. The chain is built from TRBV30 and TRBJ2-7; D call uncertain. In germline, CDR1 is GTSNPN, CDR2 SVGIG (reference sequence). Trimming pared 1 base from V and 6 bases from J, leaving 7 bases between. The CDR3 has 11 amino acids. In DNA, the CDR3 is TGTGCCTGGAGTGATAGAGGCGAGCAGTACTTC. This encodes CAWSDRGEQYF.

J is TRBJ2-7 and V is TRBV3-1, with D possibly matching TRBD2 (5 bases). The CDR3 runs to 15 residues. Per the germline V gene, CDR1 is LGHDT and CDR2 is YNNKEL (reference sequence). Trimming stripped 0 bases from V and 0 bases from J, with 9 bases between. The CDR3 region is CASSQDLGDSYEQYF. CDR3 DNA: TGTGCCAGCAGCCAAGACCTCGGGGACTCCTACGAGCAGTACTTC.

This chain uses TRBV7-6 with TRBJ2-7, with D perhaps given as TRBD1 or TRBD2 (5 bases each). This CDR3 comprises 15 residues. CDR1 is SGHVS and CDR2 is FNYEAQ in the germline V gene. Trimming pared 4 bases from V and 2 bases from J, leaving 15 bases between. Written as DNA, the CDR3 is TGTGCCAGCAGCTCCGGGACGGAGAGCCCCTACGAGCAGTACTTC. This sequence encodes CASSSGTESPYEQYF.

This sequence joins TRBV20-1 and TRBJ2-1; TRBD1 might be the D (6 bases). The CDR3 runs 10 residues. V dropped 3 bases and J dropped 10 bases, with 7 bases sitting between them. Germline-derived CDR1 and CDR2 are DFQATT and SNEGSKA (reference sequence). The CDR3 nucleotides are TGCAGTGCTAGCGGGACAGAGCAGTTCTTC. Its translation: CSASGTEQFF.

The rearrangement joins TRBV20-1 to TRBJ1-2, with D uncertain. Trimming left V 3 bases short and J 2 bases short, with 13 bases between. CDR3 size: 14 residues. Germline V lookup: CDR1 DFQATT, CDR2 SNEGSKA (reference sequence). CDR3 nucleotide sequence: TGCAGTGCTAGTATAGGTCAGATAAACTATGGCTACACCTTC. Translating gives CSASIGQINYGYTF.

This chain links TRBV29-1 with TRBJ2-3; a possible D gene is TRBD2 (6 bases). The CDR3 sequence is 14 residues long. From germline, CDR1 is SQVTM and CDR2 ANQGSEA. V gave up 4 bases and J gave up 0 bases, with 11 bases separating them. This CDR3 is CSVVRETSTDTQYF. In nucleotides, the CDR3 is TGCAGCGTTGTCCGGGAGACTAGCACAGATACGCAGTATTTT.

The chain is built from TRBV28 and TRBJ2-2, with D possibly matching TRBD1 (6 bases). Trimming shortened V by 3 bases and J by 2 bases, and 16 bases separated the two germline ends. Per germline, CDR1 MDHEN and CDR2 SYDVKM. This CDR3 contains 17 residues. DNA for the CDR3: TGTGCCAGCAGTTTCCTACAGGGATTGTTCAACACCGGGGAGCTGTTTTTT. This encodes CASSFLQGLFNTGELFF.

The V call is TRBV13, the J call TRBJ2-4, with D possibly being TRBD1 (7 bases). With the DNA end fitting TRBJ2-7 better, the J assignment may be wrong. CDR1 and CDR2 from the germline V gene are PRHDT and FYEKMQ (reference sequence). The CDR3 has 14 residues. CDR3: CASSFGNRGGEQYF. CDR3 DNA sequence: TGTGCCAGCAGCTTTGGTAACAGGGGAGGCGAGCAGTACTTC.

Ten or more counts support this clonotype. J is TRBJ1-1 and V is TRBV20-1; D may be TRBD1 (6 bases). V shed 3 bases and J shed 5 bases, with 19 bases lying between them. The length of the CDR3 is 15 residues. CDR1 is DFQATT, CDR2 SNEGSKA, per germline (reference sequence). CDR3: CSASGGGAQGTEAFF. The CDR3 DNA sequence: TGCAGTGCTAGCGGGGGGGGGGCCCAGGGGACTGAAGCTTTCTTT.

This sequence joins TRBV5-1 and TRBJ2-7; D ambiguous. The CDR3 consists of 14 residues. In germline, CDR1 is SGHRS, CDR2 YFSETQ. V gave up 3 bases and J gave up 0 bases, with 10 bases separating them. The CDR3 sequence: CASSSGWDSYEQYF. The CDR3 DNA follows: TGCGCCAGCAGCTCCGGATGGGACTCCTACGAGCAGTACTTC.

With regard to this clonotype: At one end, the junction sequence differs from germline, possibly due to a read error. This chain links TRBV5-6 with TRBJ1-6, with D possibly being TRBD1 (5 bases). The CDR3 loop spans 15 amino acids. Germline CDR1 reads SGHDT; CDR2 reads YYEEEE. The CDR3 reads CASSLVAGPGSPLNF. As DNA, the CDR3 is TGTGCCAGCAGCTTGGTGGCAGGGCCTGGTTCACCCCTCAACTTT.

This clonotype was picked up a small number of times. J is TRBJ2-1 and V is TRBV5-1; 9 positions agree with TRBD1. Unmatched junction bases numbered 5, after V lost 3 bases and J lost 10 bases. This CDR3 contains 13 residues. CDR1 SGHRS and CDR2 YFSETQ come from the germline V gene. In DNA, the CDR3 is TGCGCCAGCAGCTGGGACAGGGCAAAGGAGCAGTTCTTC. This translates into CASSWDRAKEQFF.

In this sample, this clonotype turned up a few times. The chain employs TRBV27 and TRBJ1-5; no clear D. The germline gives CDR1 MNHEY, CDR2 SMNVEV (reference sequence). Trimming cost V 0 bases and J 7 bases, with 7 bases left between them. CDR3 size: 13 residues. The DNA for the CDR3 is TGTGCCAGCAGTTTATCCGCGTCACAGCCCCAGCATTTT. As protein: CASSLSASQPQHF.

This sequence joins TRBV5-4 and TRBJ2-5; D is undetermined. Trimming cost V 6 bases and J 5 bases, with 14 bases left between them. The CDR3 contains 13 residues. CDR1 and CDR2 from the germline V gene are SGHNT and YYREEE (reference sequence). Written as DNA, the CDR3 is TGTGCCAGCAAAAAATCTAGTGAGGAGACCCAGTACTTC. It specifies CASKKSSEETQYF.

V is TRBV7-2 and J is TRBJ2-2; D is undetermined. This CDR3 contains 12 residues. The germline V gene encodes CDR1 SGHTA and CDR2 FQGNSA. V was cut by 6 bases and J by 5 bases, with 7 bases left in between. The chain's CDR3 is CASRRITGELFF. As DNA, the CDR3 is TGTGCCAGCAGGAGAATAACCGGGGAGCTGTTTTTT. The variable domain in full, completed from reference TRBV7-2 and TRBJ2-2, reads GAGVSQSPSNKVTEKGKDVELRCDPISGHTALYWYRQSLGQGLEFLIYFQGNSAPDKSGLPSDRFSAERTGGSVSTLTIQRTQQEDSAVYLCASRRITGELFFGEGSRLTVL.

In this sample, this clonotype turned up a few times. This chain links TRBV20-1 with TRBJ1-4; no clear D gene. V lost 1 base, J lost 4 bases, and 7 bases lay in between. The CDR3 loop spans 13 amino acids. Germline V gives CDR1 DFQATT, CDR2 SNEGSKA (reference sequence). Written as DNA, the CDR3 is TGCAGTGCTAGAGGGGAGGTTAATGAAAAACTGTTTTTT. Translated, it gives CSARGEVNEKLFF.

The chain joins TRBV7-6 to TRBJ2-7; D is perhaps TRBD2 (6 bases). In germline, CDR1 is SGHVS, CDR2 FNYEAQ. V was clipped by 5 bases and J by 7 bases, with 15 bases between them. The CDR3 length is 13 residues. The CDR3 nucleotides read TGTGCCAGCAGCGTCGGGACTCCCAATGAGCAGTACTTC. As protein: CASSVGTPNEQYF.

The chain employs TRBV7-9 and TRBJ2-4; TRBD1 matches at 8 bases. The DNA end is more similar to TRBJ2-7, so the J call may be wrong. The germline CDR1 and CDR2 sequences are SEHNR and FQNEAQ (reference sequence). The CDR3 is 16 residues long. The CDR3 here is CASSLPFRTGSYEQYF. In nucleotides, the CDR3 is TGTGCCAGCAGCTTACCGTTCCGGACAGGGTCCTACGAGCAGTACTTC.

This clonotype was observed a few times. The chain employs TRBV12-3 or TRBV12-4 and TRBJ2-7, with D unresolved. CDR3 size: 15 residues. Trimming shortened V by 6 bases and J by 5 bases, and 20 bases separated the two germline ends. CDR3 nucleotides: TGTGCCAGCAGCCCCGTAGGGTGGGTCCTCGACGAGCAGTACTTC. Its translation is CASSPVGWVLDEQYF.

This sequence joins TRBV5-1 and TRBJ2-1; weak D call: TRBD2 (5 bases). Trimming shortened V by 3 bases and J by 13 bases, and 17 bases separated the two germline ends. The CDR3 sequence is 13 residues long. The V gene's germline CDR1 is SGHRS and CDR2 YFSETQ. CDR3 in DNA: TGCGCCAGCAGCTCACTAGACTCAAATAACCAGTTCTTC. It yields the protein CASSSLDSNNQFF.

This sequence joins TRBV9 and TRBJ1-4; 7 positions match TRBD1. The CDR3 is 14 amino acids. Germline V lookup: CDR1 SGDLS, CDR2 YYNGEE. Unmatched junction bases numbered 6, after V lost 2 bases and J lost 8 bases. The CDR3 region is CASSVSGGQEKLFF. Written as DNA, the CDR3 is TGTGCCAGCAGCGTGTCAGGGGGGCAAGAAAAACTGTTTTTT.

The chain combines TRBV12-3 or TRBV12-4 with TRBJ2-7; tentative D call: TRBD2 (5 bases). V was clipped by 3 bases and J by 0 bases, with 15 bases between them. The CDR3 has 16 amino acids. The CDR3, as DNA: TGTGCCAGCAGTTTCGGGGAGATTTCTTCCTCCTACGAGCAGTACTTC. It yields the protein CASSFGEISSSYEQYF.

The sample holds one count of this clonotype. The rearrangement uses TRBV3-1 and TRBJ1-6, with D perhaps matching TRBD1 (5 bases). Germline CDR1 is LGHDT and CDR2 is YNNKEL (reference sequence). V lost 0 bases, J lost 9 bases, and 18 bases lay in between. CDR3 length: 17 residues. The chain's CDR3 is CASSQDEFLFGGSPLHF. CDR3 coding DNA: TGTGCCAGCAGCCAAGACGAATTTTTGTTTGGGGGTTCACCCCTCCACTTT.

The chain has TRBV6-4 and TRBJ1-5; TRBD1 matches 8 bases. Germline trimming cut 7 bases from V and 7 bases from J; bases unmatched to any gene: 9. Germline-derived CDR1 and CDR2 are MRHNA and SNTAGT. The CDR3 sequence is 14 residues long. The CDR3 region is CASTHGQGEQPQHF. The CDR3 nucleotides read TGTGCCAGCACCCACGGACAGGGCGAACAGCCCCAGCATTTT.

This clonotype was seen only a few times. The chain is built from TRBV14 and TRBJ2-3, with TRBD2 identical over 8 bases. There are 17 residues in the CDR3. Germline V gene data show CDR1 as SGHDN and CDR2 as FVKESK. After removal of 1 base from V and 2 bases from J, the junction contained 8 bases not matched to a gene. CDR3 residues: CASSQGRAREVTDTQYF. The DNA for the CDR3 is TGTGCCAGCAGCCAAGGCCGCGCGCGGGAGGTCACAGATACGCAGTATTTT.

J is TRBJ2-2 and V is TRBV12-3 or TRBV12-4; 7 bases agree with TRBD2. The CDR3 length is 16 residues. Trimming cost V 5 bases and J 8 bases; bases outside gene matches: 14. Here the CDR3 reads CASSTSSGGSKGELFF. The CDR3, as DNA: TGTGCCAGCAGTACCTCTAGCGGTGGCTCAAAGGGGGAGCTGTTTTTT.